The 31 T cell receptor beta chains below all came from one sample that was sequenced in a study of control samples from healthy donors and cancer patients. Produced via immunoSEQ multiplex PCR; TCRdb's table is partial and in-frame only. The data show about 180,000 clones, with 85% to 90% seen just once and roughly 1.5% held by the top ten. Sequencing was performed on blood. Receptors originate from a woman aged 50 to 65 in good health.

V usage is TRBV2 and J usage is TRBJ1-4; D possibly corresponds to TRBD1 (6 bases). The V gene's germline CDR1 is SNHLY and CDR2 FYNNEI. CDR3 length: 14 amino acids. The V end was cut by 6 bases, the J end by 7 bases, with 15 bases between. The CDR3 region is CASSVDRILEKLFF. Written as DNA, the CDR3 is TGTGCCAGCAGCGTTGACAGGATACTTGAAAAACTGTTTTTT.

The chain carries TRBV30 and TRBJ1-1; 7 bases map to TRBD1. This CDR3 contains 14 residues. Trimming took 4 bases from V and 1 from J; bases not matched to a gene: 6. The V gene's germline CDR1 is GTSNPN and CDR2 SVGIG (reference sequence). The CDR3 is CAWNRQGPNTEAFF. CDR3 bases: TGTGCCTGGAACCGACAGGGACCGAACACTGAAGCTTTCTTT.

The rearrangement links TRBV7-9 to TRBJ1-2; tentative D call: TRBD1 (6 bases). The CDR3 is 15 amino acids. The ends were cut back, 5 bases at V and 4 bases at J, with 17 bases in the middle. CDR1 SEHNR and CDR2 FQNEAQ come from the germline V gene (reference sequence). CDR3 bases: TGTGCCAGCAGCCCTTCGGGACACGGATTCTATGGCTACACCTTC. Translating it yields CASSPSGHGFYGYTF.

The chain links TRBV4-3 to TRBJ1-2, with D possibly being TRBD1 (5 bases). Germline assignment: CDR1 LGHNA and CDR2 YSLEER. Trimming pared 4 bases from V and 5 bases from J, leaving 14 bases between. CDR3 length: 14 amino acids. The CDR3 loop is CASSPTGRVYGYTF. The CDR3 region has the DNA TGCGCCAGCAGCCCTACGGGCAGGGTTTATGGCTACACCTTC.

The chain carries TRBV19 and TRBJ1-2; the D gene is possibly TRBD1 (5 bases). V was cut by 7 bases and J by 4 bases, with 19 bases left in between. This CDR3 has 15 amino acids. Germline CDR1 LNHDA, CDR2 SQIVND (reference sequence). CDR3 region: CASTLEGTGLYGYTF. The CDR3 DNA reads as TGTGCCAGTACTCTAGAGGGGACGGGACTCTATGGCTACACCTTC.

The gene calls are TRBV19 and TRBJ1-5; D remains unclear. Trimming pared 7 bases from V and 0 bases from J, leaving 10 bases between. CDR1 is LNHDA, CDR2 SQIVND, per germline (reference sequence). The CDR3 covers 14 residues. The CDR3 is CASNRAYSNQPQHF. CDR3 coding DNA: TGTGCCAGTAACCGGGCTTATAGCAATCAGCCCCAGCATTTT.

The rearrangement links TRBV28 to TRBJ2-1; TRBD2 agrees at 7 bases. Germline values: CDR1 MDHEN, CDR2 SYDVKM. This CDR3 is built from 16 residues. After removal of 7 bases from V and 4 bases from J, the junction contained 13 bases not matched to a gene. CDR3 coding DNA: TGTGCCAGCACCCGGAGGGCGGGGGTTCCTTACAATGAGCAGTTCTTC. It codes for CASTRRAGVPYNEQFF.

The chain has TRBV25-1 and TRBJ1-6; no clear D gene. This CDR3 is 14 amino acids long. Germline V gene sequence: CDR1 MGHDK, CDR2 SYGVNS. The V and J ends lost 7 bases and 0 bases respectively, with 7 bases between them. CDR3 loop: CASTPSSYNSPLHF. The CDR3 DNA reads TGTGCCAGCACACCCAGCTCCTATAATTCACCCCTCCACTTT.

The V and J genes are TRBV7-2 and TRBJ2-1, with no clear D. The germline CDR1 and CDR2 sequences are SGHTA and FQGNSA. This CDR3 region has 13 residues. Between the trimmed V and J ends, which lost 1 base and 13 bases, there was a span of 14 bases. The CDR3 DNA reads as TGTGCCAGCAGCTTAGTTATGATTTATACTCAGTTCTTC. Translating it yields CASSLVMIYTQFF.

The chain combines TRBV19 with TRBJ2-7; D possibly corresponds to TRBD2 (5 bases). Germline CDR1 LNHDA, CDR2 SQIVND (reference sequence). V shed 4 bases and J shed 5 bases, with 18 bases lying between them. The CDR3 runs 15 residues. CDR3 DNA: TGTGCCAGTAGTAGAGGACCTCCGAGAGGGAACGAGCAGTACTTC. Translated, it gives CASSRGPPRGNEQYF.

This chain joins TRBV4-1 and TRBJ2-7; D might be TRBD1 (5 bases). Trimming cost V 3 bases and J 2 bases, with 20 bases left between them. The CDR3 is 17 residues long. CDR1 and CDR2 (germline): MGHRA, YSYEKL. For the CDR3, the DNA is TGCGCCAGCAGCCACACTTTAGGCAGGGCTTATGCCTACGAGCAGTACTTC. The encoded protein is CASSHTLGRAYAYEQYF.

V usage is TRBV7-9 and J usage is TRBJ1-1, with no clear D. This CDR3 has 14 amino acids. Between the trimmed V and J ends, which lost 4 bases and 0 bases, there was a span of 9 bases. Germline V gene sequence: CDR1 SEHNR, CDR2 FQNEAQ (reference sequence). The CDR3 nucleotides read TGTGCCAGCAGCTCTCGGGGATTGAACACTGAAGCTTTCTTT. It yields the protein CASSSRGLNTEAFF.

This rearrangement joins TRBV9 to TRBJ2-7; no firm D call. Per the germline V gene, CDR1 is SGDLS and CDR2 is YYNGEE. The ends were cut back, 1 base at V and 3 bases at J, with 11 bases in the middle. The length of the CDR3 is 14 residues. As DNA, the CDR3 is TGTGCCAGCAGCGTAAGTCAGTTCCACTACGAGCAGTACTTC. It codes for CASSVSQFHYEQYF.

V usage is TRBV29-1 and J usage is TRBJ2-5; TRBD2 is a possible D gene (6 bases). Germline V gene sequence: CDR1 SQVTM, CDR2 ANQGSEA. The CDR3 consists of 14 residues. Trimming left V 6 bases short and J 2 bases short, with 16 bases between. The CDR3 protein is CSVRRGPDQETQYF. The CDR3 DNA sequence: TGCAGCGTGCGGCGGGGCCCTGATCAAGAGACCCAGTACTTC.

V usage is TRBV6-2 or TRBV6-3 and J usage is TRBJ2-7, with 8 bases identical to TRBD1. Germline V gene data show CDR1 as MNHEY and CDR2 as SVGEGT. CDR3 size: 14 residues. Trimming took 5 bases from V and 2 from J; bases not matched to a gene: 5. CDR3 residues: CASSNRQGTYEQYF. CDR3 DNA: TGTGCCAGCAGTAACCGACAGGGGACCTACGAGCAGTACTTC.

The chain uses TRBV15 and TRBJ1-6, with D unclear. CDR3 size: 14 residues. V lost 3 bases to trimming and J lost 6 bases, with 9 bases between them. The germline gives CDR1 LNHNV, CDR2 YYDKDF (reference sequence). CDR3 sequence reads: CATSRGRANSPLHF. As DNA, the CDR3 is TGTGCCACCAGCAGGGGTAGGGCTAATTCACCCCTCCACTTT.

J is TRBJ2-5 and V is TRBV9; a possible D gene is TRBD2 (7 bases). The CDR3 consists of 15 residues. Trimming removed 0 bases from V and 5 bases from J, with 14 bases in between. Germline-derived CDR1 and CDR2 are SGDLS and YYNGEE. CDR3 DNA sequence: TGTGCCAGCAGCGTAGGGCCGGGGGGCGTGGAGACCCAGTACTTC. The encoded protein is CASSVGPGGVETQYF.

The chain employs TRBV7-2 and TRBJ2-4, with TRBD2 as a possible D gene (6 bases). This CDR3 region has 15 residues. Trimming left V 5 bases short and J 8 bases short, with 19 bases between. Germline V lookup: CDR1 SGHTA, CDR2 FQGNSA. The CDR3 loop is CASSTTALAVDIQYF. The DNA of the CDR3 is TGTGCCAGCAGCACCACAGCACTAGCAGTGGACATTCAGTACTTC.

The genes are TRBV25-1 and TRBJ1-1; 9 bases fit TRBD1. The junction had 9 bases not matched to a gene; V was cut back by 6 bases and J by 4 bases. The germline gives CDR1 MGHDK, CDR2 SYGVNS. The CDR3 runs to 15 residues. The CDR3 DNA is TGTGCCAGCAGAGACTCGGGACAGGGCCTCACTGAAGCTTTCTTT. Protein: CASRDSGQGLTEAFF.

The gene calls are TRBV7-2 and TRBJ2-3; TRBD1 agrees at 8 bases. V trimming: 5 bases; J trimming: 2 bases; junction bases outside the gene matches: 6. The CDR3 loop spans 15 amino acids. CDR1 and CDR2 (germline): SGHTA, FQGNSA. CDR3 amino acids: CASSITGQDTDTQYF. The CDR3 DNA sequence: TGTGCCAGCAGCATCACGGGACAGGACACAGATACGCAGTATTTT.

This sequence joins TRBV7-3 and TRBJ1-1; D is ambiguous. The CDR3 spans 13 residues. The V gene's germline CDR1 is SGHTA and CDR2 FQGTGA. V was cut by 2 bases and J by 5 bases, with 9 bases left in between. CDR3: CASSLGRETEAFF. In nucleotides, the CDR3 is TGTGCCAGCAGCTTAGGGAGAGAGACTGAAGCTTTCTTT.

The chain uses TRBV7-9 and TRBJ2-3, with 9 bases lining up with TRBD2. V lost 3 bases to trimming and J lost 5 bases; unmatched junction nucleotides: 3. This CDR3 has 14 residues. Germline CDR1 SEHNR, CDR2 FQNEAQ (reference sequence). CDR3 nucleotide sequence: TGTGCCAGCAGCTTGGCTAGCGGGGTAGATACGCAGTATTTT. Amino acid sequence: CASSLASGVDTQYF.

Here the CDR3 DNA reads TGTGCCAGCAGCCGGGCCGGGGGCCTAGCGAACACCGGGGAGCTGTTTTTT. Protein: CASSRAGGLANTGELFF. V and J are TRBV3-1 (or the pseudogene TRBV3-2) and TRBJ2-2, with D tentatively TRBD1 or TRBD2 (6 bases each). The CDR3 has 17 residues. Germline-derived CDR1 and CDR2 are LGHDT and YNNKEL (reference sequence). Trimming cost V 4 bases and J 0 bases, with 15 bases left between them.

V usage is TRBV5-6 and J usage is TRBJ2-7; perhaps TRBD2 as D (6 bases). Trimming pared 7 bases from V and 4 bases from J, leaving 21 bases between. Per the germline V gene, CDR1 is SGHDT and CDR2 is YYEEEE. The CDR3 covers 15 residues. CDR3 loop: CASSPPRGPSYEQYF. DNA for the CDR3: TGTGCCAGCTCCCCCCCGCGGGGCCCATCTTACGAGCAGTACTTC.

CDR3 residues: CASRPPFGGHNEQFF. CDR3 DNA sequence: TGTGCCAGCAGACCTCCCTTCGGTGGCCACAATGAGCAGTTCTTC. The V call is TRBV13, the J call TRBJ2-1; no clear D. Germline CDR1 is PRHDT and CDR2 is FYEKMQ (reference sequence). Trimming cost V 6 bases and J 5 bases, with 17 bases left between them. This CDR3 has 15 residues.

For this clone: This sample includes further DNA sequences coding for the same CDR3. The chain couples TRBV9 to TRBJ1-6, with D tentatively TRBD1 (6 bases). V lost 0 bases and J lost 5, with 6 bases in between. CDR3 size: 14 residues. Germline V CDR1 and CDR2: SGDLS, YYNGEE. The DNA for the CDR3 is TGTGCCAGCAGCGTAGAGGGGGATAATTCACCCCTCCACTTT. Protein sequence: CASSVEGDNSPLHF. Supplemented by reference TRBV9 and TRBJ1-6, the full variable domain reads DSGVTQTPKHLITATGQRVTLRCSPRSGDLSVYWYQQSLDQGLQFLIQYYNGEERAKGNILERFSAQQFPDLHSELNLSSLELGDSALYFCASSVEGDNSPLHFGNGTRLTVT.

DNA of the CDR3: TGTGCCAGCAGCCCCTCCAGAGAGACCCAGTACTTC. It is translated as CASSPSRETQYF. The chain couples TRBV7-6 to TRBJ2-5; no clear D. Germline lookup yields CDR1 SGHVS and CDR2 FNYEAQ. The V gene lost 5 bases and the J gene lost 4 bases, with 8 bases spanning the gap. This CDR3 region has 12 residues.

The chain has TRBV27 and TRBJ1-6; 8 bases match TRBD1. CDR1 MNHEY and CDR2 SMNVEV come from the germline V gene (reference sequence). There are 15 residues in the CDR3. V lost 4 bases and J lost 8; bases outside the gene matches: 7. DNA for the CDR3: TGTGCCAGCAGTTCAACCGGGACAGGCTATTCACCCCTCCACTTT. Its protein product is CASSSTGTGYSPLHF.

This clone was seen just once. V and J are TRBV6-6 and TRBJ2-1; 10 positions agree with TRBD2. CDR1 is MNHNY, CDR2 SVGAGI, per germline (reference sequence). The CDR3 has 12 amino acids. J lost 14 bases, V lost 6 bases, and 7 bases had no gene match. The CDR3 nucleotides read TGTGCCAGCAGACCTCTAGCGGGAGTAGAGTTCTTC. It codes for CASRPLAGVEFF.

This chain connects TRBV29-1 to TRBJ2-7; 7 bases match TRBD1. Germline V lookup: CDR1 SQVTM, CDR2 ANQGSEA. This CDR3 has 12 amino acids. V gave up 7 bases and J gave up 2 bases; unmatched junction bases: 5. CDR3 DNA: TGCAGCGCCAGACAGGGCCCCTACGAGCAGTACTTC. This translates into CSARQGPYEQYF.

The sample holds a few counts of this clone. The chain links TRBV5-1 to TRBJ1-2; the D gene is possibly TRBD1 (5 bases). In germline, CDR1 is SGHRS, CDR2 YFSETQ. This CDR3 comprises 12 residues. The germline V and J ends were trimmed by 0 bases and 8 bases, with 8 bases remaining between them. CDR3 DNA sequence: TGCGCCAGCAGCTTGGGTGGGGACGGCTACACCTTC. As protein: CASSLGGDGYTF. The variable domain in full, with the rest retrieved from reference TRBV5-1 and TRBJ1-2, is KAGVTQTPRYLIKTRGQQVTLSCSPISGHRSVSWYQQTPGQGLQFLFEYFSETQRNKGNFPGRFSGRQFSNSRSEMNVSTLELGDSALYLCASSLGGDGYTFGSGTRLTVV.